This TCR beta chain appears in the sequencing data of a study of PD-1 blockade in classical Hodgkin lymphoma. General observations from the study: Compared with baseline, CD4+ but not CD8+ TCR diversity had risen significantly by C4D1. The causes of the repertoire differences, possibly disease activity or prior therapy, remain undefined. Complete responders matched newly diagnosed patients in baseline diversity.

For this clone: Its antigen is unknown.

Time point noted: cycle 4 day 1 (C4D1), after less than 7 weeks of nivolumab. Relapse was seen in all patients after autologous stem cell transplantation, and brentuximab vedotin exposure was variable. Magnetic negative selection was used to purify CD4+ T cells from thawed PBMCs. Relapsed/refractory classical Hodgkin lymphoma patients had complete, partial or progressive responses. The repertoire was sequenced with immunoSEQ multiplex PCR; TCRdb's copy has only in-frame clones and lacks some. The sample shows 30,000 to 35,000 clones, around four fifths of them seen only once. Sequenced material: CD4+ T cells from blood, taken before the fourth cycle of nivolumab. The receptor's source is a human donor with classical Hodgkin lymphoma.

Written as DNA, the CDR3 is TGTGCCTGTCAAAGACAGGGCACTGAAGCTTTCTTT. Translated, it gives CACQRQGTEAFF. The genes are TRBV30 and TRBJ1-1; TRBD1 aligns across 7 bases. In germline, CDR1 is GTSNPN, CDR2 SVGIG (reference sequence). Unmatched junction bases numbered 5, after V lost 6 bases and J lost 4 bases. The CDR3 runs 12 residues. Full variable domain (remainder filled in from reference TRBV30 and TRBJ1-1): SQTIHQWPATLVQPVGSPLSLECTVEGTSNPNLYWYRQAAGRGLQLLFYSVGIGQISSEVPQNLSASRPQDRQFILSSKKLLLSDSGFYLCACQRQGTEAFFGQGTRLTVV.